This T cell receptor (beta chain) was profiled in a study of T cells in tuberculosis. Study details: A South African cohort included IGRA-negative adolescents, latently infected IGRA-positive adolescents and adults with active tuberculosis.

Profiled with immunoSEQ multiplex PCR; TCRdb holds only in-frame clones, not every one. The table records approximately 30,000 clones, 85% to 95% of them present only once. V lost 6 bases to trimming and J lost 0 bases, with 8 bases between them. Germline CDR1 is SQVTM and CDR2 is ANQGSEA. The CDR3 loop spans 12 amino acids. Latent tuberculosis screening used tuberculin skin test and IGRA at entry. V is TRBV29-1 and J is TRBJ1-2; D gene unclear. This TCR came from a donor aged 5 to 30 with latent tuberculosis or without tuberculosis infection. Some clones in this sample may be carry-over from other donors' samples. The sample consisted of PBMCs. The CDR3 DNA is TGCAGCGTGAACAGCCCTAACTATGGCTACACCTTC. Encoded protein: CSVNSPNYGYTF.